Given below is one T cell receptor beta chain in context. Its target is unknown. This sample stems from a study of T cell repertoires in urothelial bladder cancer. General observations from the study: Benign specimens had a median about 12% infiltrating lymphocyte percentage.

V was cut by 4 bases and J by 4 bases, with 11 bases left in between. The CDR3 is 13 residues long. Per the germline V gene, CDR1 is MNHEY and CDR2 is SVGAGI. Method: immunoSEQ multiplex PCR; TCRdb's copy keeps in-frame clones and lacks some. The table includes 10,000 to 13,000 clones, around two thirds detected once. The chain joins TRBV6-5 to TRBJ2-7; the D gene is possibly TRBD1 (6 bases). Input material: tumor-infiltrating cells from bladder cancer. This clonotype was obtained from a human donor with a benign inflammatory bladder lesion. The CDR3 region is CASSSPGVYEQYF. CDR3 sequence (DNA): TGTGCCAGCAGTTCGCCAGGGGTTTACGAGCAGTACTTC.